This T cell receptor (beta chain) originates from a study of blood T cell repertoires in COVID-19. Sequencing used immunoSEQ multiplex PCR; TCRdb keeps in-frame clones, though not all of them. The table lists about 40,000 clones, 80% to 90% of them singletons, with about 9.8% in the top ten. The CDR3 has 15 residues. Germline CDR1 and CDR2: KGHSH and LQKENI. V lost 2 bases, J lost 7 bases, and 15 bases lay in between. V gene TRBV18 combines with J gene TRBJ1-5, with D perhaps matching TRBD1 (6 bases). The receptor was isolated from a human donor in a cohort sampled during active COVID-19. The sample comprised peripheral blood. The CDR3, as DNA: TGTGCCAGCTCACCAGAACAGGGCCAGGAGCAGCCCCAGCATTTT. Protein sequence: CASSPEQGQEQPQHF. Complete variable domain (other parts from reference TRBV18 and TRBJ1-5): NAGVMQNPRHLVRRRGQEARLRCSPMKGHSHVYWYRQLPEEGLKFMVYLQKENIIDESGMPKERFSAEFPKEGPSILRIQQVVRGDSAAYFCASSPEQGQEQPQHFGDGTRLSIL.